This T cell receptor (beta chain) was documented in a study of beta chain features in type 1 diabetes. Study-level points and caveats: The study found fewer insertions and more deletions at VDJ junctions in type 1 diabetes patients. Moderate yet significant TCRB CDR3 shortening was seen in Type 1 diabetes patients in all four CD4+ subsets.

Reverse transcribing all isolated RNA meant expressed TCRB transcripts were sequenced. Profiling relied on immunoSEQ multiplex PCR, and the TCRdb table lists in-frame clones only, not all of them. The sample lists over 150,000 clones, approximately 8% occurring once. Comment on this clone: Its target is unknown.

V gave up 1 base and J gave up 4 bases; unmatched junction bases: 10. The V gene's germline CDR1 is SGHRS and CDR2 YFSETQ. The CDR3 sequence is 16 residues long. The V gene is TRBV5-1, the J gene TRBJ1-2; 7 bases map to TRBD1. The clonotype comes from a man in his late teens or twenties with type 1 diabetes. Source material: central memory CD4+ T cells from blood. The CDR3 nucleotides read TGCGCCAGCAGCTTGTGGTCAGCCAAGGGGGCCTATGGCTACACCTTC. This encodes CASSLWSAKGAYGYTF.